Described below is a single T cell receptor (beta chain) sequence and its context. The sample originates from a study of tumor-infiltrating lymphocytes in oesophageal squamous cell carcinoma. The CDR3 runs 13 residues. Germline loops: CDR1 SGHVT, CDR2 SQSDAQ. TCRdb called the PCR reads again in MiXCR, with one record for every CDR3 protein. The table shows about 12,000 distinct CDR3 sequences, with 55% to 70% occurring only once. The genes are TRBV7-4 and TRBJ2-7; D is unclear. The J call could be wrong; TRBJ2-5 is a better fit for the DNA end. This TCR was sampled from a female donor with esophageal squamous cell carcinoma. Sequenced material: esophageal tumor tissue. The CDR3 spells CASSPRAQETQYF. CDR3 DNA: TGTGCCAGCAGCCCCCGAGCCCAAGAGACCCAGTACTTC.